Presented here are 3 T cell receptor beta chains from one specimen sequenced in a study of PD-1 blockade in mismatch repair-deficient tumors. Profiling relied on immunoSEQ multiplex PCR, and the TCRdb table lists in-frame clones only, not all of them. The top ten clones hold roughly a fifth of a sample with approximately 25,000 clones, about 83% of them seen once. The source was peripheral blood, collected 12 weeks after starting pembrolizumab. These receptors came from an adult with mismatch repair-deficient cancer.

The rearrangement links TRBV9 to TRBJ1-4, with unresolved D. Germline V CDR1 and CDR2: SGDLS, YYNGEE. There are 15 residues in the CDR3. Trimming left V 4 bases short and J 7 bases short, with 17 bases between. The CDR3 DNA reads TGTGCCAGCAGCCAAAGTCCCGTCTGGGGTGAAAAACTGTTTTTT. Amino acids: CASSQSPVWGEKLFF.

V is TRBV21-1 and J is TRBJ2-1; TRBD2, the table's D call, lacks a check against the DNA. TRBV21-1 is classified as a pseudogene. This CDR3 spans 14 amino acids. Written as DNA, the CDR3 is TGTGCCAGCAGGGGGGGTAGGGACCACAATGAGCAGTTCTTC. It encodes CASRGGRDHNEQFF.

V gene TRBV13 combines with J gene TRBJ2-3; possibly TRBD1 for D (5 bases). Germline lookup yields CDR1 PRHDT and CDR2 FYEKMQ (reference sequence). The CDR3 totals 13 residues. V gave up 4 bases and J gave up 5 bases, with 10 bases separating them. The CDR3, as DNA: TGTGCCAGCAGCTCCCCCACAGGAGATACGCAGTATTTT. It translates to CASSSPTGDTQYF.